This T cell receptor (beta chain) originates from a study of cytomegalovirus exposure and HLA in healthy donors. Study-wide results and caveats: Overall, roughly 150 TCR beta chains were annotated as cytomegalovirus-associated.

The CDR3 spans 17 residues. From germline, CDR1 is MNHEY and CDR2 SMNVEV (reference sequence). The V gene end was trimmed by 3 bases and the J gene end by 6 bases; junction bases not matched to a gene: 17. Each donor was healthy, and each was a bone marrow donor. With regard to this clone: The antigen is not known.

The PCR had 60 Vbeta and 13 Jbeta primers. Using immunoSEQ multiplex PCR, the repertoire was profiled, and TCRdb retains in-frame clones only, with some absent. The table has tens of thousands of clones, 85% to 90% seen once. V is TRBV27 and J is TRBJ2-7; 7 nucleotides line up with TRBD1. The sequenced sample consisted of PBMCs. The clonotype was recovered from a woman younger than 45 in good health and CMV-seropositive. CDR3 nucleotides: TGTGCCAGCAGTTTCGCCCCCCGCCCCCGGACAGGCGGCGAGCAGTACTTC. Protein product: CASSFAPRPRTGGEQYF.